Following are 9 T cell receptor beta chains from one sample sequenced in a study of blood T cell repertoires in COVID-19 (dated by TCRdb to the early 2020s). Library preparation was by the immunoSEQ multiplex PCR assay. TCRdb limited this immuneACCESS table to in-frame rearrangements with V and J called. A share of clones is missing; checked studies link under half to unresolved V genes, and the rest is unexplained. The table for this sample lists 150,000 or so clones; around 90% of them were counted only once. The top ten clonotypes cover 15% to 20% of the sample. Material for sequencing was peripheral blood. The receptors derive from a man between 60 and 70 years old with active or convalescent COVID-19.

This clone came up once. J is TRBJ2-7 and V is TRBV19; 11 bases fit TRBD2. J was trimmed by 7 bases and V by 4 bases; bases with no gene match: 9. The CDR3 covers 15 residues. Germline CDR1 LNHDA, CDR2 SQIVND (reference sequence). Here the CDR3 reads CASSTTSGGQGEQYF. CDR3 sequence (DNA): TGTGCCAGTAGTACAACTAGCGGGGGCCAAGGAGAGCAGTACTTC.

J is TRBJ1-6 and V is TRBV6-5, with a weak D call TRBD1 (6 bases). The CDR3 extends over 13 amino acids. Deletions cut 6 bases from V and 10 bases from J, with 13 bases between. Germline V gene data show CDR1 as MNHEY and CDR2 as SVGAGI. The CDR3 DNA sequence: TGTGCCAGCAGCCGCAGGGGTGGCTCACCCCTCCACTTT. Protein: CASSRRGGSPLHF.

This clone came up once. This rearrangement joins TRBV2 to TRBJ2-7; TRBD1 is a possible D gene (6 bases). This CDR3 contains 11 residues. V was trimmed by 7 bases and J by 11 bases, leaving 15 bases between them. Germline CDR1 reads SNHLY; CDR2 reads FYNNEI. Here the CDR3 DNA reads TGTGCCAGCATGAGGAGACAGGAGGAGTACTTC. This sequence encodes CASMRRQEEYF.

The rearrangement links TRBV7-8 to TRBJ2-4, with TRBD1 matching over 8 bases. The CDR3 extends over 15 amino acids. V dropped 2 bases and J dropped 5; count of bases not matched to a gene: 5. Germline CDR1 and CDR2: SGHVS and FQNEAQ. The DNA for the CDR3 is TGTGCCAGCAGCTTAATGGGGACAGGACAAAACATTCAGTACTTC. Its protein product is CASSLMGTGQNIQYF.

V usage is TRBV12-3 or TRBV12-4 and J usage is TRBJ2-2, with D unresolved. V was clipped by 8 bases and J by 6 bases, with 10 bases between them. The CDR3 consists of 12 residues. For the CDR3, the DNA is TGTGCCAGCCTTATGGGCGCCGGGGAGCTGTTTTTT. It translates to CASLMGAGELFF.

The chain joins TRBV28 to TRBJ1-4, with D possibly being TRBD1 (6 bases). The CDR3 contains 15 residues. The ends were cut back, 8 bases at V and 3 bases at J, with 16 bases in the middle. Germline assignment: CDR1 MDHEN and CDR2 SYDVKM. CDR3 in amino acids: CASGGAGVSNEKLFF. CDR3 in DNA: TGTGCCAGCGGGGGCGCGGGTGTTTCTAATGAAAAACTGTTTTTT.

A single count supports this clone. The rearrangement links TRBV11-2 to TRBJ1-5, with D possibly being TRBD1 (6 bases). Trimming took off 5 bases at V and 2 bases at J, with 13 bases between the two ends. The V gene's germline CDR1 is SGHAT and CDR2 FQNNGV. This CDR3 is 15 amino acids long. CDR3 region: CASSETGNRNQPQHF. CDR3 DNA: TGTGCCAGCAGCGAAACAGGGAATCGCAATCAGCCCCAGCATTTT.

V usage is TRBV14 and J usage is TRBJ2-3; 10 positions agree with TRBD2. Trimming cost V 1 base and J 0 bases; bases outside gene matches: 4. Per germline, CDR1 SGHDN and CDR2 FVKESK. CDR3 length equals 17 residues. The CDR3 region is CASSQGPGLASTDTQYF. The CDR3 DNA sequence: TGTGCCAGCAGCCAAGGACCGGGACTAGCGAGCACAGATACGCAGTATTTT.

This clone was observed once. J is TRBJ1-3 and V is TRBV5-1; possible D gene TRBD1, 6 bases. V lost 4 bases to trimming and J lost 4 bases, with 9 bases between them. This CDR3 has 13 amino acids. CDR1 is SGHRS and CDR2 is YFSETQ in the germline V gene. DNA of the CDR3: TGCGCCAGCAGCGGACAGATGGGAAACACCATATATTTT. This sequence encodes CASSGQMGNTIYF.